These T cell receptor beta chains were read from a single sample in a study of blood T cells in healthy people across ages. TCRdb ran MiXCR on the 5' RACE reads and lists one entry per CDR3 protein. The table records roughly 1.9 million distinct CDR3 sequences, about two fifths of them present only once. Material: blood. Every receptor here comes from a human donor in good health. Each CDR3 is given with its conserved first and last residue. The order of the fields is J gene, V gene, CDR3 length, CDR3 protein.

J gene: TRBJ2-7
V gene: TRBV7-9
CDR3 length: 17
CDR3 protein: CASSSKLKGVSSYEQYF

J gene: TRBJ2-1
V gene: TRBV4-1
CDR3 length: 16
CDR3 protein: CASSQDGGGVYNEQFF

J gene: TRBJ1-2
V gene: TRBV20-1
CDR3 length: 15
CDR3 protein: CSASSPGQGGYGYTF

J gene: TRBJ2-3
V gene: TRBV28
CDR3 length: 14
CDR3 protein: CASSFLGWKDTQYF

J gene: TRBJ2-3
V gene: TRBV7-8
CDR3 length: 15
CDR3 protein: CASSLAQGGPDTQYF

J gene: TRBJ2-3
V gene: TRBV20-1
CDR3 length: 14
CDR3 protein: CSARDRTITDTQYF

J gene: TRBJ2-4
V gene: TRBV20-1
CDR3 length: 11
CDR3 protein: CSARDKNIQYF

J gene: TRBJ2-1
V gene: TRBV2
CDR3 length: 15
CDR3 protein: CASNSYDRTRNEQFF

J gene: TRBJ1-2
V gene: TRBV7-3
CDR3 length: 14
CDR3 protein: CASSLKPTNYGYTF

J gene: TRBJ1-1
V gene: TRBV7-2
CDR3 length: 12
CDR3 protein: CASRDGSTEAFF

J gene: TRBJ2-4
V gene: TRBV14
CDR3 length: 13
CDR3 protein: CASSQDSYWEQYF

J gene: TRBJ1-6
V gene: TRBV6-5
CDR3 length: 15
CDR3 protein: CASSPSTGGLSPLHF

J gene: TRBJ1-5
V gene: TRBV6-6
CDR3 length: 16
CDR3 protein: CASSYADPSRGQPQHF